Shown below are 23 T cell receptor beta chains from a single sample sequenced in a study of blood T cell repertoires in COVID-19. TCRdb's table, derived via immunoSEQ multiplex PCR, lists solely in-frame clones and lacks some. This table holds 310,000 or so clones, about 86% found once. The sequenced sample consisted of peripheral blood. The source of these receptors is a woman aged 50 to 65 with acute or convalescent COVID-19.

The CDR3 loop is CASSPISGAGELFF. The CDR3 DNA reads TGTGCCAGCAGCCCGATCTCAGGCGCCGGGGAGCTGTTTTTT. The V and J genes are TRBV7-3 and TRBJ2-2; D is undetermined. From germline, CDR1 is SGHTA and CDR2 FQGTGA. The CDR3 covers 14 residues. V gave up 5 bases and J gave up 6 bases, with 13 bases separating them.

The chain couples TRBV19 to TRBJ1-1; TRBD1 matches at 7 bases. V lost 4 bases, J lost 4 bases, and 9 bases stayed unmatched. CDR1 is LNHDA and CDR2 is SQIVND in the germline V gene (reference sequence). CDR3 length: 15 amino acids. CDR3 sequence (DNA): TGTGCCAGTAGTACTGACAGGGTGTCGGCCACTGAAGCTTTCTTT. Amino acids: CASSTDRVSATEAFF. The entire variable domain, with the rest obtained from reference TRBV19 and TRBJ1-1, is as follows: DGGITQSPKYLFRKEGQNVTLSCEQNLNHDAMYWYRQDPGQGLRLIYYSQIVNDFQKGDIAEGYSVSREKKESFPLTVTSAQKNPTAFYLCASSTDRVSATEAFFGQGTRLTVV.

The gene calls are TRBV9 and TRBJ1-4, with 11 bases matching TRBD1. Germline assignment: CDR1 SGDLS and CDR2 YYNGEE. The ends lost 4 bases at V and 6 bases at J; junction bases unmatched: 5. The CDR3 has 15 amino acids. The chain's CDR3 is CASSPGQGAYEKLFF. The CDR3 DNA is TGTGCCAGCAGCCCCGGACAGGGGGCTTATGAAAAACTGTTTTTT.

The gene calls are TRBV5-1 and TRBJ2-2; D might be TRBD1 (6 bases). Germline V CDR1 and CDR2: SGHRS, YFSETQ. The V end lost 4 bases, the J end lost 3 bases, and 13 bases lay between the germline ends. The CDR3 covers 15 residues. For the CDR3, the DNA is TGCGCCAGCAGCACTCCGGGACACGACACCGGGGAGCTGTTTTTT. This translates into CASSTPGHDTGELFF.

This clone was found a few times. The rearrangement links TRBV5-1 to TRBJ2-1, with 7 bases identical to TRBD1. The CDR3 extends over 16 amino acids. CDR1 SGHRS and CDR2 YFSETQ come from the germline V gene. V lost 3 bases to trimming and J lost 1 base; unmatched junction nucleotides: 7. The CDR3: CASSSPGGDSYNEQFF. The CDR3 DNA reads as TGCGCCAGCAGCTCCCCAGGGGGAGATTCCTACAATGAGCAGTTCTTC.

V is TRBV6-6 and J is TRBJ1-1; 9 bases fit TRBD1. Germline CDR1 and CDR2: MNHNY and SVGAGI (reference sequence). After removal of 8 bases from V and 3 bases from J, the junction contained 4 bases not matched to a gene. The CDR3 contains 13 residues. CDR3 nucleotides: TGTGCCAGCGTTTGGACAGGGGACACTGAAGCTTTCTTT. It is translated as CASVWTGDTEAFF.

The chain uses TRBV6-5 and TRBJ2-7, with TRBD1 identical over 7 bases. The germline gives CDR1 MNHEY, CDR2 SVGAGI. The CDR3 runs 14 residues. V was clipped by 6 bases and J by 2 bases; unmatched bases: 7. CDR3 bases: TGTGCCAGCAGCCGACAGGGAGTAACCTACGAGCAGTACTTC. Protein: CASSRQGVTYEQYF.

The chain employs TRBV30 and TRBJ1-2; 8 bases are shared with TRBD1. Germline assignment: CDR1 GTSNPN and CDR2 SVGIG (reference sequence). Trimming cost V 8 bases and J 1 base; bases outside gene matches: 9. This CDR3 comprises 14 residues. The CDR3 spells CAAETGVVNYGYTF. In DNA form, the CDR3 reads TGTGCCGCGGAGACAGGGGTGGTTAACTATGGCTACACCTTC.

The J gene is TRBJ2-5, the V gene TRBV29-1; tentatively, D is TRBD1 (5 bases). V was clipped by 6 bases and J by 2 bases, with 16 bases between them. Germline lookup yields CDR1 SQVTM and CDR2 ANQGSEA. The CDR3 is 14 amino acids. CDR3 loop: CSVPRQGNQETQYF. CDR3 DNA sequence: TGCAGCGTCCCTCGCCAGGGAAATCAAGAGACCCAGTACTTC.

This clone came up a few times. The genes are TRBV5-1 and TRBJ2-5, with TRBD2 as a possible D gene (6 bases). The CDR3 is made up of 13 amino acids. Germline assignment: CDR1 SGHRS and CDR2 YFSETQ. Trimming left V 3 bases short and J 5 bases short, with 11 bases between. The DNA for the CDR3 is TGCGCCAGCAGCTCGGACGGAGGGGAGACCCAGTACTTC. Translated, it gives CASSSDGGETQYF.

This clone was found once. This chain links TRBV19 with TRBJ1-5, with TRBD1 as a possible D gene (5 bases). Germline assignment: CDR1 LNHDA and CDR2 SQIVND (reference sequence). This CDR3 is 17 amino acids long. The germline V and J ends were trimmed by 8 bases and 2 bases, with 22 bases remaining between them. The CDR3 coding sequence is TGTGCCAGTTCCCCGGGATTGGGGGGAAGAGGCAATCAGCCCCAGCATTTT. Translation gives CASSPGLGGRGNQPQHF.

The chain joins TRBV29-1 to TRBJ2-7; 9 bases fit TRBD1. CDR1 SQVTM and CDR2 ANQGSEA come from the germline V gene. Trimming cost V 0 bases and J 4 bases; bases outside gene matches: 4. The CDR3 has 14 residues. This CDR3 is CSVEEGTGPYEQYV. The CDR3 nucleotides are TGCAGCGTTGAAGAAGGGACAGGGCCGTACGAGCAGTACGTC.

The chain uses TRBV18 and TRBJ2-1; 14 bases are a match to TRBD2. The CDR3 has 15 amino acids. Unmatched junction bases numbered 7, after V lost 6 bases and J lost 9 bases. The germline gives CDR1 KGHSH, CDR2 LQKENI. The CDR3 region is CASSTGGLAGVEQFF. DNA of the CDR3: TGTGCCAGCTCGACCGGGGGACTAGCGGGAGTTGAGCAGTTCTTC.

The V and J genes are TRBV10-3 and TRBJ1-2, with 9 bases lining up with TRBD1. This CDR3 contains 14 residues. From germline, CDR1 is ENHRY and CDR2 SYGVKD. Unmatched junction bases numbered 12, after V lost 9 bases and J lost 7 bases. The CDR3 DNA is TGTGCCATTCAAATACAGGGGGCGCGGGGTGGCTACACCTTC. Residues: CAIQIQGARGGYTF.

V usage is TRBV24-1 and J usage is TRBJ2-5, with a weak D call TRBD2 (7 bases). There are 14 residues in the CDR3. V shed 4 bases and J shed 9 bases, with 17 bases lying between them. Germline V gives CDR1 KGHDR, CDR2 SFDVKD. CDR3 loop: CATSDRGALAAQYF. In DNA form, the CDR3 reads TGTGCCACCAGTGACCGGGGGGCCTTGGCGGCCCAGTACTTC.

The chain couples TRBV10-3 to TRBJ1-1; possibly TRBD1 for D (6 bases). This CDR3 has 13 amino acids. Trimming shortened V by 4 bases and J by 2 bases, and 8 bases separated the two germline ends. From germline, CDR1 is ENHRY and CDR2 SYGVKD. The CDR3 sequence: CAISVQGNTEAFF. As DNA, the CDR3 is TGTGCCATCAGTGTACAGGGTAACACTGAAGCTTTCTTT.

The genes are TRBV5-6 and TRBJ1-2; tentatively, D is TRBD1 (5 bases). Germline values: CDR1 SGHDT, CDR2 YYEEEE. V dropped 3 bases and J dropped 8 bases, with 14 bases sitting between them. The CDR3 loop spans 13 amino acids. This CDR3 reads CASSWQGVEGYTF. The CDR3 DNA reads TGTGCCAGCAGCTGGCAGGGTGTGGAGGGCTACACCTTC.

This chain uses TRBV5-1 with TRBJ2-3; 9 nucleotides match TRBD1. CDR1 is SGHRS and CDR2 is YFSETQ in the germline V gene. The CDR3 runs to 15 residues. V gave up 2 bases and J gave up 6 bases; unmatched junction bases: 7. CDR3 nucleotide sequence: TGCGCCAGCAGCTTCGGACAGGGGATTTCGGATACGCAGTATTTT. It codes for CASSFGQGISDTQYF.

The chain links TRBV25-1 to TRBJ1-4; D perhaps matches TRBD1 (5 bases). Per the germline V gene, CDR1 is MGHDK and CDR2 is SYGVNS. V was trimmed by 3 bases and J by 8 bases, leaving 13 bases between them. The CDR3 length is 14 residues. The CDR3 here is CASSDLGTTEKLFF. CDR3 bases: TGTGCCAGCAGTGATTTAGGGACTACGGAAAAACTGTTTTTT.

This chain links TRBV15 with TRBJ1-5, with 10 bases lining up with TRBD1. Germline values: CDR1 LNHNV, CDR2 YYDKDF (reference sequence). The V and J ends lost 6 bases and 0 bases, in that order; junction bases with no gene match: 11. This CDR3 has 18 amino acids. In nucleotides, the CDR3 is TGTGCCACCAGTTTATCCGGGACAGGGGCTTATAGCAATCAGCCCCAGCATTTT. Its protein is CATSLSGTGAYSNQPQHF.

CDR3 sequence reads: CASSLASGTEQFF. CDR3 in DNA: TGTGCCAGCAGCTTAGCTTCGGGGACAGAGCAGTTCTTC. J is TRBJ2-1 and V is TRBV7-2, with a possible D match to TRBD1 (6 bases). The germline CDR1 and CDR2 sequences are SGHTA and FQGNSA. V lost 0 bases, J lost 10 bases, and 10 bases lay in between. The CDR3 covers 13 residues.

CDR3: CASSVYLGPRGNEKLFF. Written as DNA, the CDR3 is TGTGCCAGCAGCGTATACCTTGGGCCCAGGGGTAATGAAAAACTGTTTTTT. The chain has TRBV9 and TRBJ1-4, with D possibly being TRBD1 (6 bases). This CDR3 spans 17 amino acids. V was clipped by 1 base and J by 4 bases, with 17 bases between them. Germline V gene sequence: CDR1 SGDLS, CDR2 YYNGEE.

The chain combines TRBV24-1 with TRBJ2-1; 12 bases are a match to TRBD2. This CDR3 region has 18 residues. V was pared by 5 bases and J by 4 bases, with 11 bases of the junction left unmatched. Germline CDR1 and CDR2: KGHDR and SFDVKD. CDR3 region: CATSAQSPTSGGYNEQFF. For the CDR3, the DNA is TGTGCCACCAGTGCCCAGAGCCCGACTAGCGGGGGTTACAATGAGCAGTTCTTC.